These 13 T cell receptor beta chains share one sample of origin, sequenced in a study of regulatory T cells in long-lasting Graves disease. Libraries of TCR beta came from iRepertoire HTBI primers plus Arm-PCR of CDR3 regions. From the multiplex PCR reads, TCRdb called clonotypes with MiXCR, one entry per CDR3 protein. The table includes 400,000 or so distinct CDR3 sequences, around a quarter detected once. Time point described: persistent/refractory GD, antithyroid drugs over 5 years with positive TRAb. After RNA was extracted from PBMCs, the TCR library was made from it. This material consisted of peripheral blood mononuclear cells (PBMCs), taken when the disease was refractory, from a patient treated with antithyroid drugs. The receptors were gathered from a female donor with Graves disease.

On this clonotype itself: A much more abundant neighbour one base away suggests this may be a read error. The CDR3 reads CASSRGASSNQPRHF. The DNA for the CDR3 is TGTGCCAGCAGTCGGGGGGCTTCGAGCAATCAGCCCCGGCATTTT. The chain recombines TRBV28 with TRBJ1-5; a possible D gene is TRBD1 (6 bases). CDR3 length: 15 amino acids. The germline V gene has CDR1 MDHEN and CDR2 SYDVKM. The full variable domain, its missing parts supplied by reference TRBV28 and TRBJ1-5, is DVKVTQSSRYLVKRTGEKVFLECVQDMDHENMFWYRQDPGLGLRLIYFSYDVKMKEKGDIPEGYSVSREKKERFSLILESASTNQTSMYLCASSRGASSNQPRHFGDGTRLSIL.

The rearrangement uses TRBV7-2 and TRBJ2-6; TRBD2 is a possible D gene (5 bases). Trimming left V 1 base short and J 2 bases short, with 9 bases between. This CDR3 has 16 amino acids. The V gene's germline CDR1 is SGHTA and CDR2 FQGNSA. DNA for the CDR3: TGTGCCAGCAGCTTAGATCGGGGAGCTGGGGCCAACGTCCTGACTTTC. The encoded protein is CASSLDRGAGANVLTF.

The sample holds many counts of this clonotype. V is TRBV7-2 and J is TRBJ2-7; D perhaps matches TRBD1 (6 bases). The CDR3 consists of 13 residues. Germline V gives CDR1 SGHTA, CDR2 FQGNSA. V was trimmed by 4 bases and J by 0 bases, leaving 7 bases between them. CDR3 in DNA: TGTGCCAGCAGCTCGGACAGCTCCTACGAGCAGTACTTC. Residues: CASSSDSSYEQYF.

This clonotype was recorded a few times. The gene calls are TRBV18 and TRBJ2-7; a possible D gene is TRBD1 (6 bases). The CDR3 consists of 14 residues. Trimming left V 0 bases short and J 1 base short, with 7 bases between. Germline V CDR1 and CDR2: KGHSH, LQKENI. CDR3 region: CASSPPTGSYEQYF. For the CDR3, the DNA is TGTGCCAGCTCACCACCGACAGGTTCCTACGAGCAGTACTTC.

This clonotype appeared many times. The CDR3 DNA reads as TGTGCCAGCAGTGTGGGCAGGGGCGGTGGCTACACCTTC. Translated: CASSVGRGGGYTF. This sequence joins TRBV2 and TRBJ1-2, with D perhaps matching TRBD1 (6 bases). The germline gives CDR1 SNHLY, CDR2 FYNNEI. V lost 4 bases, J lost 7 bases, and 13 bases lay in between. The CDR3 runs to 13 residues.

The sample holds a few counts of this clonotype. The CDR3 bases are TGTGCCAGCAGTTGGTCGACAGAGATTAATTCACCCCTCCACTTT. Translating gives CASSWSTEINSPLHF. The J gene is TRBJ1-6, the V gene TRBV27, with D perhaps matching TRBD1 (5 bases). Germline loops: CDR1 MNHEY, CDR2 SMNVEV (reference sequence). This CDR3 spans 15 amino acids. Trimming left V 4 bases short and J 6 bases short, with 13 bases between.

This clonotype showed up many times. The chain carries TRBV2 and TRBJ1-1; maybe TRBD1 (6 bases). Looked up from germline, CDR1 is SNHLY and CDR2 is FYNNEI. Trimming stripped 6 bases from V and 1 base from J, with 12 bases between. There are 14 residues in the CDR3. The CDR3 bases are TGTGCCAGCAGGCCGGACAGCCAGAACACTGAAGCTTTCTTT. As protein: CASRPDSQNTEAFF.

Remarks on this clonotype: Just one base apart from a much larger clone, this may be a read error. V gene TRBV2 combines with J gene TRBJ2-7; D possibly corresponds to TRBD1 (6 bases). The CDR3 has 15 residues. From germline, CDR1 is SNHLY and CDR2 FYNNEI. Here the CDR3 reads CASGEDPGDSYEQYF. CDR3 nucleotide sequence: TGTGCCAGCGGTGAAGACCCAGGGGACTCCTACGAGCAGTACTTC.

V usage is TRBV7-9 and J usage is TRBJ2-7; 8 bases are shared with TRBD2. After removal of 5 bases from V and 6 bases from J, the junction contained 6 bases not matched to a gene. Germline lookup yields CDR1 SEHNR and CDR2 FQNEAQ (reference sequence). There are 13 residues in the CDR3. DNA of the CDR3: TGTGCCAGCAGCCCGGGGGGGCAGGGCGAGCAGTACTTC. Protein product: CASSPGGQGEQYF.

The genes are TRBV5-6 and TRBJ2-2; 10 bases map to TRBD2. The CDR3 loop spans 16 amino acids. Looked up from germline, CDR1 is SGHDT and CDR2 is YYEEEE. V gave up 1 base and J gave up 3 bases; unmatched junction bases: 3. The CDR3 sequence is CASSLSLAGDTGELFF. The CDR3, as DNA: TGTGCCAGCAGCTTGAGTCTAGCGGGAGACACCGGGGAGCTGTTTTTT.

This clonotype was seen repeatedly, ten times or more. This chain uses TRBV12-3 or TRBV12-4 with TRBJ1-5; D remains ambiguous. With 5 bases removed from V and 0 bases from J, the gap between germline ends came to 8 bases. The CDR3 covers 14 residues. CDR3 coding DNA: TGTGCCAGCAGTCCCGAGACTAGCAATCAGCCCCAGCATTTT. It codes for CASSPETSNQPQHF.

This clonotype came up many times. This chain links TRBV28 with TRBJ2-7, with TRBD2 matching over 10 bases. This CDR3 comprises 14 residues. CDR1 MDHEN and CDR2 SYDVKM come from the germline V gene. Trimming removed 3 bases from V and 7 bases from J; junction bases left unmatched: 6. The CDR3 sequence: CASSFSGRALEQYF. DNA for the CDR3: TGTGCCAGCAGTTTCAGCGGGAGGGCCTTAGAGCAGTACTTC.

The sample holds a few counts of this clonotype. The chain recombines TRBV6-1 with TRBJ1-1; D call uncertain. The CDR3 has 11 amino acids. Trimming removed 8 bases at V and 4 bases at J, with 8 bases between. The germline V gene has CDR1 MNHNS and CDR2 SASEGT. CDR3 sequence: CASYRGTEAFF. CDR3 in DNA: TGTGCCAGCTACAGAGGCACTGAAGCTTTCTTT.